Presented here are 9 T cell receptor beta chains from one specimen sequenced in a study of post-analysis software for immune sequencing data. Study findings and constraints: TRBV5-6, TRBV5-1 and TRBV20-1 were among several TRBV segments more frequent in patients than controls.

TCR beta cDNA libraries had unique molecular identifiers. TCRdb redid the calling of the PCR reads with MiXCR, one entry per CDR3 protein. The repertoire holds about 760,000 distinct CDR3 sequences, with roughly 27% as singletons. These TCRs are of unknown antigen specificity. The sample comprised blood. The source of these receptors is a girl between 10 and 17 years old with multiple sclerosis.

The chain carries TRBV28 and TRBJ2-7, with D tentatively TRBD1 (6 bases). The germline V gene encodes CDR1 MDHEN and CDR2 SYDVKM. The CDR3 runs to 15 residues. Trimming left V 0 bases short and J 1 base short, with 10 bases between. CDR3 coding DNA: TGTGCCAGCAGTTTATGGGGGACACTTTCCTACGAGCAGTACTTC. The encoded protein is CASSLWGTLSYEQYF.

This clonotype was recorded a few times. The chain combines TRBV7-9 with TRBJ1-1; D gene unclear. The CDR3 spans 16 residues. The V end was cut by 3 bases, the J end by 0 bases, with 14 bases between. The germline CDR1 and CDR2 sequences are SEHNR and FQNEAQ (reference sequence). CDR3 DNA: TGTGCCAGCAGCTTTGGTCTCCTCCCCATGAACACTGAAGCTTTCTTT. Protein product: CASSFGLLPMNTEAFF.

This clonotype occurred a few times. J is TRBJ2-7 and V is TRBV24-1; perhaps D is TRBD1 or TRBD2 (6 bases each). With 3 bases removed from V and 12 bases from J, the gap between germline ends came to 11 bases. The CDR3 sequence is 11 residues long. Germline V gene lookup returns CDR1 KGHDR and CDR2 SFDVKD. The CDR3 region is CATSDGGDTYF. The CDR3 coding sequence is TGTGCCACCAGTGATGGAGGGGACACGTACTTC.

In the case of this clonotype: With a much larger clone just one base away, this may be a read error. The rearrangement joins TRBV7-9 to TRBJ2-1, with a possible D match to TRBD2 (5 bases). This CDR3 contains 14 residues. Germline V gene lookup returns CDR1 SEHNR and CDR2 FQNEAQ (reference sequence). CDR3 loop: CVSSLDKRNNEQFF. The CDR3 DNA is TGTGTCAGCAGCTTAGATAAGCGGAACAATGAGCAGTTCTTC.

This clonotype has just a few counts. This chain joins TRBV7-2 and TRBJ2-2; 7 bases match TRBD1. Unmatched junction bases numbered 3, after V lost 0 bases and J lost 5 bases. This CDR3 has 15 amino acids. Germline loops: CDR1 SGHTA, CDR2 FQGNSA. Here the CDR3 DNA reads TGTGCCAGCAGCTTAGCGGGACAGACAACCGGGGAGCTGTTTTTT. Protein sequence: CASSLAGQTTGELFF.

The chain employs TRBV6-4 and TRBJ2-3, with D unclear. V was shortened by 3 bases and J by 0 bases, with 4 bases between the two germline ends. The CDR3 has 13 amino acids. Germline loops: CDR1 MRHNA, CDR2 SNTAGT. In DNA form, the CDR3 reads TGTGCCAGCAGTGAGGCCAGCACAGATACGCAGTATTTT. It encodes CASSEASTDTQYF.

The table lists this clonotype with a count of one. The chain links TRBV27 to TRBJ1-2, with TRBD1 matching over 8 bases. V shed 6 bases, J shed 4 bases, and the junction held 10 bases outside the gene matches. The length of the CDR3 is 15 residues. Germline loops: CDR1 MNHEY, CDR2 SMNVEV (reference sequence). The CDR3 sequence: CASSQTGGGRYGYTF. The CDR3 DNA is TGTGCCAGCAGCCAAACAGGGGGAGGGCGCTATGGCTACACCTTC.

This clonotype was found a few times. The V and J genes are TRBV6-5 and TRBJ1-2; weak D call: TRBD1 (5 bases). CDR1 and CDR2 (germline): MNHEY, SVGAGI. The CDR3 extends over 12 amino acids. Trimming took 5 bases from V and 8 from J, leaving 12 bases between them. The CDR3 DNA follows: TGTGCCAGCAGTAGGGGAGCAGGGGGCTACACCTTC. This encodes CASSRGAGGYTF.

This clonotype appeared a few times. This chain uses TRBV6-6 with TRBJ2-7; 7 nucleotides align to TRBD2. The CDR3 consists of 13 residues. Germline V lookup: CDR1 MNHNY, CDR2 SVGAGI (reference sequence). V lost 8 bases to trimming and J lost 1 base; unmatched junction nucleotides: 5. In DNA form, the CDR3 reads TGTGCCAGCTTCGAGCGGGGATCCTACGAGCAGTACTTC. The encoded protein is CASFERGSYEQYF.